The 16 T cell receptor beta chains presented below share a single source sample, sequenced in a study of blood T cell repertoires in COVID-19. The data were produced by immunoSEQ multiplex PCR, yet TCRdb's version contains in-frame clones alone and is incomplete. This table has 100,000 to 150,000 clones, over 70% appearing once. Specimen: peripheral blood. These receptors came from a woman in her forties or fifties with acute or convalescent COVID-19.

This clone was seen a few times. CDR3 sequence: CASSLARGYTF. The CDR3 bases are TGTGCCAGCAGTTTAGCACGGGGCTACACCTTC. The V gene is TRBV12-3 or TRBV12-4, the J gene TRBJ1-2, with D unresolved. The CDR3 is made up of 11 amino acids. The V gene lost 0 bases and the J gene lost 8 bases, with 4 bases spanning the gap.

The chain recombines TRBV5-1 with TRBJ1-1; maybe TRBD1 (5 bases). The CDR3 length is 14 residues. In germline, CDR1 is SGHRS, CDR2 YFSETQ. Trimming pared 0 bases from V and 6 bases from J, leaving 12 bases between. The CDR3 protein is CASSLASAGAEAFF. In nucleotides, the CDR3 is TGCGCCAGCAGCTTGGCCAGTGCGGGGGCTGAAGCTTTCTTT.

This clone was detected only once. The chain has TRBV7-9 and TRBJ2-1; 8 bases are shared with TRBD2. V was clipped by 11 bases and J by 0 bases; unmatched bases: 9. The CDR3 is 15 residues long. CDR1 is SEHNR, CDR2 FQNEAQ, per germline (reference sequence). CDR3 in DNA: TGTGCCGTCCTTCGGGGGGGCGGCTCCTACAATGAGCAGTTCTTC. Its protein is CAVLRGGGSYNEQFF.

This clone occurred a few times. The chain joins TRBV7-2 to TRBJ2-2; no reliable D call. Germline CDR1 reads SGHTA; CDR2 reads FQGNSA. This CDR3 comprises 15 residues. The V end was cut by 1 base, the J end by 1 base, with 7 bases between. The CDR3 DNA reads as TGTGCCAGCAGCTTAGGGGCAGGGAACACCGGGGAGCTGTTTTTT. Its translation is CASSLGAGNTGELFF.

The V and J genes are TRBV6-2 or TRBV6-3 and TRBJ2-3; possibly TRBD2 for D (5 bases). The CDR3 extends over 19 amino acids. Trimming took off 2 bases at V and 1 base at J, with 22 bases between the two ends. Germline-derived CDR1 and CDR2 are MNHEY and SVGEGT. The CDR3 loop reads CASSYLRALLTVGTDTQYF. In DNA, the CDR3 is TGTGCCAGCAGTTACCTGCGGGCCTTACTGACGGTTGGCACAGATACGCAGTATTTT.

The genes are TRBV28 and TRBJ1-2; 8 positions match TRBD1. The CDR3 contains 14 residues. Looked up from germline, CDR1 is MDHEN and CDR2 is SYDVKM. V was pared by 7 bases and J by 4 bases, with 8 bases of the junction left unmatched. The CDR3 is CASTLTGVVYGYTF. The CDR3 DNA is TGTGCCAGCACCCTGACAGGGGTCGTCTATGGCTACACCTTC.

About this clone: At one boundary the junction diverges from the germline segment, which might be a read error. The CDR3 region has the DNA TGTGCCAGCAGGTCCCCGGGGGCAGGGACTAATGAAAAACTATTTTTT. It is translated as CASRSPGAGTNEKLFF. The chain recombines TRBV28 with TRBJ1-4, with a possible D match to TRBD1 (6 bases). The germline CDR1 and CDR2 sequences are MDHEN and SYDVKM. This CDR3 has 16 residues.

This clone was picked up one time. The chain recombines TRBV5-4 with TRBJ1-3; TRBD1 is a possible D gene (5 bases). This CDR3 contains 16 residues. V gave up 4 bases and J gave up 2 bases, with 16 bases separating them. Germline V gene data show CDR1 as SGHNT and CDR2 as YYREEE (reference sequence). The CDR3 DNA is TGTGCCAGCAGCCCGGGGACTCTCGCCGCTGGAAACACCATATATTTT. Residues: CASSPGTLAAGNTIYF.

This chain connects TRBV29-1 to TRBJ1-1, with 7 positions matching TRBD1. The length of the CDR3 is 12 residues. Germline V gene lookup returns CDR1 SQVTM and CDR2 ANQGSEA. V was clipped by 7 bases and J by 1 base; unmatched bases: 3. CDR3 bases: TGCAGCGGGCGACAGGGGAACACTGAAGCTTTCTTT. Its protein is CSGRQGNTEAFF.

The V call is TRBV11-2, the J call TRBJ2-3, with TRBD2 matching over 11 bases. Germline V gene data show CDR1 as SGHAT and CDR2 as FQNNGV. The CDR3 runs 14 residues. Trimming at V came to 5 bases and at J to 8 bases, leaving 6 bases not matched to a gene. The CDR3 DNA reads as TGTGCCAGCAGCCTCCTCGGACTAGCGGGTACGCAGTATTTT. Translation: CASSLLGLAGTQYF. Full variable domain (rest looked up from reference TRBV11-2 and TRBJ2-3): EAGVAQSPRYKIIEKRQSVAFWCNPISGHATLYWYQQILGQGPKLLIQFQNNGVVDDSQLPKDRFSAERLKGVDSTLKIQPAKLEDSAVYLCASSLLGLAGTQYFGPGTRLTVL.

The chain carries TRBV7-9 and TRBJ1-5; D call uncertain. CDR3 length: 12 residues. Germline-derived CDR1 and CDR2 are SEHNR and FQNEAQ (reference sequence). V was clipped by 1 base and J by 8 bases, with 6 bases between them. CDR3 DNA sequence: TGTGCCAGCAGCTTAGTTGCGGAGCCCCAGCATTTT. This codes for CASSLVAEPQHF.

V is TRBV30 and J is TRBJ1-2, with D unclear. Trimming shortened V by 0 bases and J by 8 bases, and 13 bases separated the two germline ends. The CDR3 runs to 13 residues. Germline lookup yields CDR1 GTSNPN and CDR2 SVGIG (reference sequence). The CDR3: CAWSVLNSWGYTF. As DNA, the CDR3 is TGTGCCTGGAGTGTACTGAACTCTTGGGGCTACACCTTC.

V and J are TRBV3-1 (or the pseudogene TRBV3-2) and TRBJ1-3; no firm D call. CDR3 length equals 13 residues. Between the trimmed V and J ends, which lost 2 bases and 4 bases, there was a span of 6 bases. Germline values: CDR1 LGHDT, CDR2 YNNKEL (reference sequence). CDR3 residues: CASSQSLGNTIYF. In DNA, the CDR3 is TGTGCCAGCAGCCAATCCTTAGGAAACACCATATATTTT.

The chain carries TRBV27 and TRBJ2-3; perhaps TRBD2 as D (6 bases). CDR1 MNHEY and CDR2 SMNVEV come from the germline V gene (reference sequence). This CDR3 comprises 15 residues. The V gene lost 1 base and the J gene lost 4 bases, with 12 bases spanning the gap. CDR3 bases: TGTGCCAGCAGTTTATTAGGGAGGAGCGCAGATACGCAGTATTTT. Translated: CASSLLGRSADTQYF.

The gene calls are TRBV11-2 and TRBJ1-2; D not certain. In germline, CDR1 is SGHAT, CDR2 FQNNGV. V lost 4 bases and J lost 0, with 6 bases in between. The CDR3 loop spans 13 amino acids. The CDR3, as DNA: TGTGCCAGCAGCTCCGGTACTAACTATGGCTACACCTTC. It is translated as CASSSGTNYGYTF.

V gene TRBV5-4 combines with J gene TRBJ2-7; 9 bases line up with TRBD1. The CDR3 has 16 amino acids. The junction had 7 bases not matched to a gene; V was cut back by 0 bases and J by 3 bases. In germline, CDR1 is SGHNT, CDR2 YYREEE (reference sequence). CDR3 coding DNA: TGTGCCAGCAGCTTGGGGGGACAGGGTAGACTCTACGAGCAGTACTTC. It is translated as CASSLGGQGRLYEQYF.